Listed below are T cell receptor beta chains from one sample, sequenced in a study of control samples from healthy donors and cancer patients. Generated by immunoSEQ multiplex PCR, the TCRdb table keeps only in-frame clones and is missing some. Of roughly 80,000 clones listed, 85% to 90% were seen once; the top ten hold roughly 6%. Sequencing was carried out using blood. The receptors stem from a man aged 45-65 years in good health. Each CDR3 is given with its conserved first and last residue. The D gene is left open where the match is weak. Part of the rows lack a size; the others show once, few, many or a class for expanded clones.

>TRBV5-5|TRBJ1-2|-|-
TGTGCCAGCAGCTTGGTTGGCATCCCGAATGATGGCTACACCTTC
CASSLVGIPNDGYTF
>TRBV7-6|TRBJ2-1|-|-
TGTGCCAGCAGCCCGCGGAATGAGCAGTTCTTC
CASSPRNEQFF
>TRBV19|TRBJ1-5|-|-
TGTGCCAGTAGTAACGACAAGGGCTTTAGCAATCAGCCCCAGCATTTT
CASSNDKGFSNQPQHF
>TRBV6-5|TRBJ1-6|-|-
TGTGCCAGCAGAGCAGGGGAAAATTCACCCCTCCACTTT
CASRAGENSPLHF
>TRBV18|TRBJ2-7|-|-
TGTGCCAGCTCACGCCCCCTCCAGGAGCAGTACTTC
CASSRPLQEQYF
>TRBV24-1|TRBJ1-1|-|TRBD1
TGTGCCACCAGTGACAGCACAGGGGGGGAAGCTTTCTTT
CATSDSTGGEAFF
>TRBV11-3|TRBJ2-1|-|TRBD2
TGTGCCAGCAGTCCACAAAGCGGGGTAACTGAGCAGTTCTTC
CASSPQSGVTEQFF
>TRBV15|TRBJ1-5|-|TRBD1
TGTGCCACCAGCGGGACAGGAGCTAATCAGCCCCAGCATTTT
CATSGTGANQPQHF
>TRBV2|TRBJ2-2|few|-
TGTGCCAGCACCCTTTTGGGGACTGGGGGGGAGCTGTTTTTT
CASTLLGTGGELFF
>TRBV12-3/TRBV12-4|TRBJ1-2|-|TRBD1
TGTGCCAGCAGCGACAGGGTGGGGGGGGGCTACACCTTC
CASSDRVGGGYTF
>TRBV6-5|TRBJ1-5|-|-
TGTGCCAGCAGTTACCCATGGGATAAGAGCAATCAGCCCCAGCATTTT
CASSYPWDKSNQPQHF
>TRBV6-5|TRBJ1-4|-|-
TGTGCCAGCAGTCCGCGGGGACGAGAAAAACTGTTTTTT
CASSPRGREKLFF
>TRBV18|TRBJ1-1|-|-
TGTGCCAGCTCACCACGGGTCACTGAAGCTTTCTTT
CASSPRVTEAFF
>TRBV9|TRBJ1-1|-|-
TGTGCCAGCAGCGTAGTTCTAGGTTCTCGCACTGAAGCTTTCTTT
CASSVVLGSRTEAFF
>TRBV11-2|TRBJ1-3|-|-
TGTGCCGGCAGCTTAGGCAGAGGAAACACCATATATTTT
CAGSLGRGNTIYF
>TRBV6-5|TRBJ2-1|-|TRBD1
TGTGCCGGGGGGACAGGGTCCATAGATGAGCAGTTCTTC
CAGGTGSIDEQFF
>TRBV11-3|TRBJ2-3|-|TRBD2
TGTGCCAGCAGCTCCGGACTAGCGGGGGAGTCAGATACGCAGTATTTT
CASSSGLAGESDTQYF
>TRBV6-5|TRBJ1-3|few|-
TGTGCCAGCAGTTACGCGGGGCCCTCTGGAAACACCATATATTTT
CASSYAGPSGNTIYF
>TRBV5-1|TRBJ1-6|-|-
TGCGCCAGCAGCTTGAGTGTGGGGGTAGGATCACCCCTCCACTTT
CASSLSVGVGSPLHF
>TRBV2|TRBJ2-3|-|-
TGTGCCAGCACCGAAAATGGACTACACACAGATACGCAGTATTTT
CASTENGLHTDTQYF
>TRBV11-3|TRBJ2-7|-|TRBD1
TGTGCCAGCAGCTCCTCCGGGACAGCCTCCTACGAGCAGTACTTC
CASSSSGTASYEQYF
>TRBV19|TRBJ1-1|-|-
TGTGCCAGTAGTCCGGACAGACCGTTGGGGGCTGAAGCTTTCTTT
CASSPDRPLGAEAFF
>TRBV3-1/TRBV3-2|TRBJ2-7|-|TRBD1
TGTGCCAGCAGCCCGTACAGGGGCGCCCTCTACGAGCAGTACTTC
CASSPYRGALYEQYF
>TRBV11-3|TRBJ1-4|-|-
TGTGCCAGCAGCTCCCGGACTTTATTGAGGGAAAAACTGTTTTTT
CASSSRTLLREKLFF
>TRBV3-1/TRBV3-2|TRBJ1-2|-|-
TGTGCCAGCAGCCAAGACTGGGACTATGGCTACACCTTC
CASSQDWDYGYTF
>TRBV30|TRBJ2-7|few|-
TGTGCCTGGAGTAGCGAGATCCCCTACGAGCAGTACTTC
CAWSSEIPYEQYF
>TRBV19|TRBJ1-3|once|-
TGTGCCAGTGGTACGGCAAGCCACTCTGGAAACACCATATATTTT
CASGTASHSGNTIYF
>TRBV2|TRBJ1-5|-|TRBD1
TGTGCCAGCAGTGTTACGGGACAGGTAAATCAGCCCCAGCATTTT
CASSVTGQVNQPQHF
>TRBV3-1/TRBV3-2|TRBJ2-1|-|TRBD1
TGTGCCAGCAGCCAGAGACAGGGGGGAGACTACAATGAGCAGTTCTTC
CASSQRQGGDYNEQFF
>TRBV11-2|TRBJ1-1|-|-
TGTGCCAGCAGCTTAGCTCAGGGACGGATGAACACTGAAGCTTTCTTT
CASSLAQGRMNTEAFF
>TRBV7-3|TRBJ2-1|-|-
TGTGCCAGCGGTCCCGAGGGGGGGGGTTACAATGAGCAGTTCTTC
CASGPEGGGYNEQFF
>TRBV27|TRBJ1-1|-|-
TGTGCCAGCAGTATACAGGGTTGGACTGAAGCTTTCTTT
CASSIQGWTEAFF
>TRBV9|TRBJ2-5|-|-
TGTGCCAGCAGCGCCCAGGGGGGCGGGGAGACCCAGTACTTC
CASSAQGGGETQYF
>TRBV19|TRBJ1-2|once|-
TGTGCCAGTAGTATGGGTTATGAGGGGATGGTCTATGGCTACACCTTC
CASSMGYEGMVYGYTF
>TRBV7-9|TRBJ2-3|-|TRBD2
TGTGCCAGCAGCTCGCCGGGACTAGTGTCGGATACGCAGTATTTT
CASSSPGLVSDTQYF